This T cell receptor beta chain originates from a study of monozygotic twins with inflammatory bowel disease. Used for each TCR library was about 3,800 ng of total RNA. The UMIs contained a 6-nucleotide sample barcode. They were added by template switching during cDNA synthesis. TCRdb reprocessed the 5' RACE reads, with one entry per CDR3 protein and no DNA. The sample data list around 410,000 distinct CDR3 sequences. This sequence was found in a human donor with ulcerative colitis or Crohn's disease, or a healthy co-twin of an affected twin (not recorded which). The sequencing sample was made of blood.

CDR3 sequence: CASNRDGDNYGYTF. The chain links TRBV5-1 to TRBJ1-2; the D call from TCRdb, TRBD1, cannot be confirmed without DNA. CDR3 length equals 14 residues. CDR1 is SGHRS and CDR2 is YFSETQ in the germline V gene.